This TCR beta chain appears in the sequencing data of a study of blood T cell repertoires in COVID-19. The wider study: The United States, Italy and Spain provided the acute and convalescent COVID-19 samples. Nucleic acid was either cDNA or gDNA, and it came from T cells, B-cell-depleted T cells, or PBMCs.

This clone has a handful of counts. Repertoires were generated with immunoSEQ multiplex PCR, while TCRdb's copy carries only in-frame clones and drops some. This sample has about 68,000 clones; 70% to 80% occur once, and the top ten carry around 25%. Deletions cut 0 bases from V and 8 bases from J, with 8 bases between. CDR1 is SGHTA, CDR2 FQGNSA, per germline. The CDR3 is 13 residues long. This clonotype was sampled from a human donor in a cohort sampled during active COVID-19. V is TRBV7-2 and J is TRBJ2-1; D unresolved. The sample consisted of peripheral blood. CDR3 amino acids: CASSLASWHEQFF. The CDR3 coding sequence is TGTGCCAGCAGCTTAGCTTCTTGGCATGAGCAGTTCTTC.